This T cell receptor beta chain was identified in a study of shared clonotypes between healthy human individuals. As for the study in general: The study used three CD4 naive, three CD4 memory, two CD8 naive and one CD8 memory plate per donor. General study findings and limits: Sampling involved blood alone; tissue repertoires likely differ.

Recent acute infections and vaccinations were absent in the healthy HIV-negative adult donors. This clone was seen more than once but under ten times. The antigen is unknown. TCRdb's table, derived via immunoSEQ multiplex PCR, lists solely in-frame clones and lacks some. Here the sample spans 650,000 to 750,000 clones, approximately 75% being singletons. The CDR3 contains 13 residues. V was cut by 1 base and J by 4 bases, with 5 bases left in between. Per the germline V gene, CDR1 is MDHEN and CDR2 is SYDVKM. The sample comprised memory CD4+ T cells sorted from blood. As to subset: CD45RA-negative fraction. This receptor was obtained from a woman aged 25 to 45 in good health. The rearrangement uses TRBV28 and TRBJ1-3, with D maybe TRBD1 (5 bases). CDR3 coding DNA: TGTGCCAGCAGTTTATACAGGGGAAACACCATATATTTT. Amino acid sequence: CASSLYRGNTIYF. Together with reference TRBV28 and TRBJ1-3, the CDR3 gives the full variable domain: DVKVTQSSRYLVKRTGEKVFLECVQDMDHENMFWYRQDPGLGLRLIYFSYDVKMKEKGDIPEGYSVSREKKERFSLILESASTNQTSMYLCASSLYRGNTIYFGEGSWLTVV.